This T cell receptor beta chain came from a study of identical twins. The CDR3 contains 16 residues. CDR1 and CDR2 from the germline V gene are MGHRA and YSYEKL. With V trimmed by 1 base and J by 3 bases, 4 bases remained unmatched. This clonotype was observed a handful of times. TCRdb reprocessed the 5' RACE reads via MiXCR and lists one record per CDR3 protein. Of some 240,000 distinct CDR3 sequences in the sample, about 8.3% were seen once. This sample also belongs to another study, concerning yellow fever vaccine responses in identical twins.

This TCR derives from a woman aged 18-29 years in good health. V is TRBV4-1 and J is TRBJ1-5; 9 nucleotides line up with TRBD1. Sequenced sample: CD8+ T cells sorted from blood. CDR3 loop: CASSQGGQGNNQPQHF. DNA of the CDR3: TGCGCCAGCAGCCAAGGTGGACAGGGGAACAATCAGCCCCAGCATTTT.